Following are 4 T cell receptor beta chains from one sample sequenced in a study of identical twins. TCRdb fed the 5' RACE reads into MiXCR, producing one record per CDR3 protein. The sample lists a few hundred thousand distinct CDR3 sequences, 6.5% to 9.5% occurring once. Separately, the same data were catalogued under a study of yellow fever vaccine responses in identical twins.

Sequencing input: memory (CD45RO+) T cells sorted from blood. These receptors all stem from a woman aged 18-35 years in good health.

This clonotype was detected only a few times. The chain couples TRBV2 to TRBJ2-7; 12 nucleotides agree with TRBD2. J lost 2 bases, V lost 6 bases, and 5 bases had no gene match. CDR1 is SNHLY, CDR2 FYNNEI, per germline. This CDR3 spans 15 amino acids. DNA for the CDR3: TGTGCCAGCAGAGCTCTAGCGGGAGGGACCTACGAGCAGTACTTC. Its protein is CASRALAGGTYEQYF.

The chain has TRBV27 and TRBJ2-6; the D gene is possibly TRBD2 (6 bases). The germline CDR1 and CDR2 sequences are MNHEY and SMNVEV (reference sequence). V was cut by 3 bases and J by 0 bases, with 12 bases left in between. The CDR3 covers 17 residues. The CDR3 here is CASSFSPGSSGANVLTF. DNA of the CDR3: TGTGCCAGCAGTTTCTCGCCCGGGAGCTCTGGGGCCAACGTCCTGACTTTC.

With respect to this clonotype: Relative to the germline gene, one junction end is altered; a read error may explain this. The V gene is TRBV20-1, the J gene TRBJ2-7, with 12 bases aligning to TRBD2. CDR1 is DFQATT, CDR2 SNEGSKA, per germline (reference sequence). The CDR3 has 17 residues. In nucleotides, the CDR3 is TGCAGTGCGAGAGGTCTAGCGGGAGGGGTGACGGTTTACGAGCAGTACTTC. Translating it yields CSARGLAGGVTVYEQYF.

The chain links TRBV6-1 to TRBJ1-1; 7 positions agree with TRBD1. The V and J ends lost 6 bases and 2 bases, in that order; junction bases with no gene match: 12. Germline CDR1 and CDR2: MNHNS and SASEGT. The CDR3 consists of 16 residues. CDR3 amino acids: CASRRQGPKTNTEAFF. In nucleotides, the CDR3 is TGTGCCAGCAGACGACAGGGTCCCAAGACCAACACTGAAGCTTTCTTT.